This TCR beta chain emerged from a study of cytomegalovirus exposure and HLA in healthy donors. Use of 60 Vbeta and 13 Jbeta primers characterized the PCR. This table comes from immunoSEQ multiplex PCR, and its TCRdb copy is limited to in-frame clones, with some not included. The sample holds 150,000 to 200,000 clones; 70% to 80% are singletons and the top ten take roughly 1.3%. This TCR derives from a woman between 45 and 65 years old in good health and CMV-seronegative. Sequencing used PBMCs.

DNA for the CDR3: TGTGCCAGCAGCCAGGGACAGGTCTGGCAGTTCTTC. The encoded protein is CASSQGQVWQFF. The chain is built from TRBV7-2 and TRBJ2-1, with 8 bases lining up with TRBD1. With 5 bases clipped from V and 12 bases from J, the junction kept 6 bases outside the gene matches. CDR1 SGHTA and CDR2 FQGNSA come from the germline V gene. This CDR3 is 12 amino acids long.